This is a list of T cell receptor beta chains from one sample in a study of shared clonotypes between healthy human individuals. Clones were read by immunoSEQ multiplex PCR, and TCRdb kept only the in-frame ones, dropping some. The sample includes roughly 2,500,000 clones, approximately 93% of them seen just once. Specimen: naive CD4+ T cells from PBMCs. Receptors originate from a man between 18 and 29 years old in good health. Some clones in this sample may be carry-over from other donors' samples. Both conserved end residues are part of each CDR3. Fields, in order: J gene, V gene, D gene, CDR3 length, CDR3 DNA, CDR3 protein. A D gene is named only where the DNA matches it firmly.

J gene: TRBJ2-3
V gene: TRBV5-1
D gene: NA
CDR3 length: 17
CDR3 DNA: TGCGCCAGCAGCCCGCCGGGAGTCCTGAGAAACACAGATACGCAGTATTTT
CDR3 protein: CASSPPGVLRNTDTQYF

J gene: TRBJ2-7
V gene: TRBV28
D gene: NA
CDR3 length: 12
CDR3 DNA: TGTGCCAGCAGTTTGGTCGGTGACGAGCAGTACTTC
CDR3 protein: CASSLVGDEQYF

J gene: TRBJ2-7
V gene: TRBV20-1
D gene: NA
CDR3 length: 11
CDR3 DNA: TGCAGTGTCCCGGTTATGTACGAGCAGTACTTC
CDR3 protein: CSVPVMYEQYF

J gene: TRBJ2-1
V gene: TRBV6-1
D gene: TRBD2
CDR3 length: 14
CDR3 DNA: TGTGCCAGCTCTCTAGCGGGAGGCCGGGATGAGCAGTTCTTC
CDR3 protein: CASSLAGGRDEQFF

J gene: TRBJ2-7
V gene: TRBV6-6
D gene: NA
CDR3 length: 13
CDR3 DNA: TGTGCCAGCACCTCCCTAGGGTCCTACGAGCAGTACTTC
CDR3 protein: CASTSLGSYEQYF

J gene: TRBJ1-3
V gene: TRBV6-5
D gene: NA
CDR3 length: 15
CDR3 DNA: TGTGCCAGCACAGAGGCTGAAAGCTCTGGAAACACCATATATTTT
CDR3 protein: CASTEAESSGNTIYF

J gene: TRBJ2-2
V gene: TRBV5-1
D gene: NA
CDR3 length: 14
CDR3 DNA: TGCGCCAGCAGGAACAGGGTGAACACCGGGGAGCTGTTTTTT
CDR3 protein: CASRNRVNTGELFF

J gene: TRBJ1-1
V gene: TRBV13
D gene: NA
CDR3 length: 15
CDR3 DNA: TGTGCCAGCAGCCCTCGCTGGGGCTTGAACACTGAAGCTTTCTTT
CDR3 protein: CASSPRWGLNTEAFF

J gene: TRBJ1-1
V gene: TRBV7-2
D gene: NA
CDR3 length: 16
CDR3 DNA: TGTGCCAGCAGCTTAGCGCTAGGGAATGGGGGTTCGGGAGCTTTCTTT
CDR3 protein: CASSLALGNGGSGAFF

J gene: TRBJ1-5
V gene: TRBV2
D gene: NA
CDR3 length: 12
CDR3 DNA: TGTGCCAGCGCCCTGGGCAATCAGCCCCAGCATTTT
CDR3 protein: CASALGNQPQHF

J gene: TRBJ2-1
V gene: TRBV5-1
D gene: TRBD2
CDR3 length: 15
CDR3 DNA: TGCGCCAGCAGCTTGGGCCTAGCGGGGATCAATGAGCAGTTCTTC
CDR3 protein: CASSLGLAGINEQFF

J gene: TRBJ1-3
V gene: TRBV5-4
D gene: NA
CDR3 length: 17
CDR3 DNA: TGTGCCAGCAGCCCTAGGGTAGGGCTCGACTCTGGAAACACCATATATTTT
CDR3 protein: CASSPRVGLDSGNTIYF

J gene: TRBJ1-3
V gene: TRBV29-1
D gene: NA
CDR3 length: 17
CDR3 DNA: TGCAGCGTTGAATATGGCAGCGCCTTGACCCGTAAGAACACCATATATTTT
CDR3 protein: CSVEYGSALTRKNTIYF

J gene: TRBJ1-6
V gene: TRBV7-9
D gene: NA
CDR3 length: 13
CDR3 DNA: TGTGCCAGCAGCTTTGGAGCGAATTCACCCCTCCACTTT
CDR3 protein: CASSFGANSPLHF

J gene: TRBJ1-5
V gene: TRBV6-6
D gene: NA
CDR3 length: 16
CDR3 DNA: TGTGCCAGCAGTTACGATGGCCAAAATAGCAATCAGCCCCAGCATTTT
CDR3 protein: CASSYDGQNSNQPQHF

J gene: TRBJ1-4
V gene: TRBV29-1
D gene: NA
CDR3 length: 12
CDR3 DNA: TGCAGCGCTTCCTCCTGGGGTGAAAAACTGTTTTTT
CDR3 protein: CSASSWGEKLFF

J gene: TRBJ2-7
V gene: TRBV4-2
D gene: TRBD1
CDR3 length: 14
CDR3 DNA: TGTGCCAGCAGCCCCGACAGGGTAATTTACGAGCAGTACTTC
CDR3 protein: CASSPDRVIYEQYF

J gene: TRBJ1-3
V gene: TRBV5-1
D gene: TRBD1
CDR3 length: 15
CDR3 DNA: TGCGCCAGCAGCGAAGGGACAGGGGCTGGAAACACCATATATTTT
CDR3 protein: CASSEGTGAGNTIYF

J gene: TRBJ2-1
V gene: TRBV5-1
D gene: TRBD1
CDR3 length: 15
CDR3 DNA: TGCGCCAGCAGCTTCGGGACAGCTTCTTACAATGAGCAGTTCTTC
CDR3 protein: CASSFGTASYNEQFF

J gene: TRBJ1-5
V gene: TRBV15
D gene: TRBD1
CDR3 length: 15
CDR3 DNA: TGTGCCACCAGCACAGGACAGGGAAGCAATCAGCCCCAGCATTTT
CDR3 protein: CATSTGQGSNQPQHF